Presented here are 5 T cell receptor beta chains from one specimen sequenced in a study of CD8+ T cells in alopecia areata. Treatment described: oral pan-JAK inhibitor, 5-10 mg twice daily. Investigators isolated RNA and reverse transcribed it into cDNA to act as the sequencing template. This table comes from immunoSEQ multiplex PCR, and its TCRdb copy is limited to in-frame clones, with some not included. The data contain some 110,000 clones, about 54% of them singletons. This material consisted of CD8+ T cells sorted from blood, taken at week 4, from a patient treated with tofacitinib. Every receptor here comes from a human donor with alopecia areata.

The chain couples TRBV4-1 to TRBJ2-7; D is perhaps TRBD1 (5 bases). Germline V gives CDR1 MGHRA, CDR2 YSYEKL. V was trimmed by 5 bases and J by 0 bases, leaving 11 bases between them. The CDR3 loop spans 14 amino acids. CDR3 amino acids: CASSLDTNSYEQYF. The CDR3 nucleotides read TGCGCCAGCAGCTTGGACACAAACTCCTACGAGCAGTACTTC.

This rearrangement joins TRBV9 to TRBJ1-1; D gene uncertain. The CDR3 is 14 residues long. Germline V lookup: CDR1 SGDLS, CDR2 YYNGEE. V dropped 1 base and J dropped 1 base, with 8 bases sitting between them. The CDR3 region is CASSVFESNTEAFF. CDR3 DNA: TGTGCCAGCAGCGTATTTGAGTCGAACACTGAAGCTTTCTTT.

The chain joins TRBV4-2 to TRBJ2-7; D perhaps matches TRBD2 (5 bases). Germline V CDR1 and CDR2: LGHNA, YNFKEQ. The CDR3 has 14 amino acids. The V and J ends lost 1 base and 4 bases respectively, with 11 bases between them. CDR3 coding DNA: TGTGCCAGCAGCCAAGGCCCTAGGGAGTACGAGCAGTACTTC. Amino acid sequence: CASSQGPREYEQYF.

The V call is TRBV12-5, the J call TRBJ1-5; a possible D gene is TRBD1 (6 bases). The CDR3 is 13 residues long. V lost 6 bases to trimming and J lost 4 bases, with 10 bases between them. The germline V gene has CDR1 LGHNT and CDR2 FRNRAP. The CDR3 protein is CASGTGDNQPQHF. The CDR3 bases are TGTGCTAGTGGGACAGGCGATAATCAGCCCCAGCATTTT.

The CDR3, as DNA: TGCAGCGTTGAATTCTGGTACAACGATACGCAGTATTTT. Amino acids: CSVEFWYNDTQYF. This sequence joins TRBV29-1 and TRBJ2-3; D is uncertain. Between the trimmed V and J ends, which lost 2 bases and 6 bases, there was a span of 12 bases. The germline CDR1 and CDR2 sequences are SQVTM and ANQGSEA. The CDR3 sequence is 13 residues long.